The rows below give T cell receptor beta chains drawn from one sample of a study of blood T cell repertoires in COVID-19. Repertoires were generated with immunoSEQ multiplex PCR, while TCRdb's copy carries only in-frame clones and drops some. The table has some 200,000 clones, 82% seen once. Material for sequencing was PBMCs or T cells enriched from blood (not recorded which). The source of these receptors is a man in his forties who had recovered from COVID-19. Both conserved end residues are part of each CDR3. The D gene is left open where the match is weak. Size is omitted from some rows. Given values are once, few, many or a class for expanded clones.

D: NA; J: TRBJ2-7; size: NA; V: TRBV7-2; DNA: TGTGCCAGCAGCTTAGGGGCTACCCAAAACTACGAGCAGTACTTC; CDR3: CASSLGATQNYEQYF
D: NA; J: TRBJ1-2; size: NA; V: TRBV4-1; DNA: TGCGCCAGCAGCCAAGCGTTCAGCGGGGCCTATGGCTACACCTTC; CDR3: CASSQAFSGAYGYTF
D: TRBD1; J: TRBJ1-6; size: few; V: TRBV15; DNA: TGTGCCACCAGCAGAGAGGGCAGGGGGCTAGATAATTCACCCCTCCACTTT; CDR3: CATSREGRGLDNSPLHF
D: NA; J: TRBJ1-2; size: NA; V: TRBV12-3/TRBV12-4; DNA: TGTGCCAGCAGCCTGACAAGAGGCTACACCTTC; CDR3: CASSLTRGYTF
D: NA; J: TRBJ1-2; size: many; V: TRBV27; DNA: TGTGCCAGCAGTTTATTTGGGCAGGAAGCTTCTGGCTACACCTTC; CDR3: CASSLFGQEASGYTF
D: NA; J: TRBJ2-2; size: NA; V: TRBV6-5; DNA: TGTGCCAGCAGCCCAGGGACTCCCCCTTCCCTGCTGTTTTTT; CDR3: CASSPGTPPSLLFF
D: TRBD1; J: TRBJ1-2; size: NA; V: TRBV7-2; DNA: TGTGCCAGCAGCTTGGGACAGCGCGACCTCTATGGCTACACCTTC; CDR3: CASSLGQRDLYGYTF
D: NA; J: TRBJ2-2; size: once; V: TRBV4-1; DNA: TGCGCCAGCAGCCAAGCCCCTTTGCGAATTCTAGACACCGGGGAGCTGTTTTTT; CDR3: CASSQAPLRILDTGELFF
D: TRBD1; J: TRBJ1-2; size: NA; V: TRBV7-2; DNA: TGTGCCAGCAGCCCCGACAGGGGGCAAGGCTACACCTTC; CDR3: CASSPDRGQGYTF
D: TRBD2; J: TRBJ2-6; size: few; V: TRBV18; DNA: TGTGCCAGCTCACCGGGACTAGCGGGAGATGGGGCCAACGTCCTGACTTTC; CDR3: CASSPGLAGDGANVLTF
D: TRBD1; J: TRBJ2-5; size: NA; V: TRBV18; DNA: TGTGCCAGCTCACCCGACAGGGTCCAAGAGACCCAGTACTTC; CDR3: CASSPDRVQETQYF
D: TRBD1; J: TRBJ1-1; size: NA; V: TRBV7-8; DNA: TGTGCCAGCAGCCTCCCACTTACAGGGGGGAAAATGAACACTGAAGCTTTCTTT; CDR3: CASSLPLTGGKMNTEAFF
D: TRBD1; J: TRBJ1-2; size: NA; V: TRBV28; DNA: TGTGCCAGCACTCCTACAGGGGATGGCTACACCTTC; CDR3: CASTPTGDGYTF
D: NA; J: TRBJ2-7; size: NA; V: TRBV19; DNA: TGTGCCAGTAGTATCGTGACAGCCCGTTCTTCCTACGAGCAGTACTTC; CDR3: CASSIVTARSSYEQYF
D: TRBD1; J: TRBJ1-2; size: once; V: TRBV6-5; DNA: TGTGCCAGCAGTAAACATACAGGGGCAGGGCGTGGCTACACCTTC; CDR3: CASSKHTGAGRGYTF
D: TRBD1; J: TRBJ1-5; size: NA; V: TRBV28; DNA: TGTGCCAGCACCCGGAGGGGGCGACAGCCCCAGCATTTT; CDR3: CASTRRGRQPQHF
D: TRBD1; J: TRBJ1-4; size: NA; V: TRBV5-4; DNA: TGTGCCAGCAGCCGAGGGGGCAGGGAAAAACTGTTTTTT; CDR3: CASSRGGREKLFF
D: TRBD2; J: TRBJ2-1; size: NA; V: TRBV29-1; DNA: TGCAGCGTTGGCGGGAGGGCCATCAATGAGCAGTTCTTC; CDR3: CSVGGRAINEQFF
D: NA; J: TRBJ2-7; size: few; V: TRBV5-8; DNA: TGTGCCAGCGACTGGGGGGACTACGAGCAGTACTTC; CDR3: CASDWGDYEQYF
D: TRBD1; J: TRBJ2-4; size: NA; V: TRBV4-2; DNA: TGTGCCAGCAGCCAAGATGTCGTGGCAGGGGGCGAGTCCAAAAACATTCAGTACTTC; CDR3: CASSQDVVAGGESKNIQYF
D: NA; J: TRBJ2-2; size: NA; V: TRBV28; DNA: TGTGCCAGCAGTGCGGCTAACACCGGGGAGCTGTTTTTT; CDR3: CASSAANTGELFF